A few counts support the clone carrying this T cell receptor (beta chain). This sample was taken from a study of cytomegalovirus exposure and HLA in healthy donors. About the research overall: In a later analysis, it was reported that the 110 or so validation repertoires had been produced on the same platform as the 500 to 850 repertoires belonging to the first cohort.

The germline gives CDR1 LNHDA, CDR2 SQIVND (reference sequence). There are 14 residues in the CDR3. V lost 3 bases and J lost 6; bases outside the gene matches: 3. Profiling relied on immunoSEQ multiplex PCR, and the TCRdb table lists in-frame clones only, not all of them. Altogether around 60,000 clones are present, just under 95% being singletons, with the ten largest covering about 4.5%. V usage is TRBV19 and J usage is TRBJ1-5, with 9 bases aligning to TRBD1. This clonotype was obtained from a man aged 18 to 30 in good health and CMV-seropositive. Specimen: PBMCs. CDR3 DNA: TGTGCCAGTAGTATCTGGGACAGGGCTCAGCCCCAGCATTTT. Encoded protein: CASSIWDRAQPQHF.